The 9 T cell receptor beta chains given below trace back to one sample, sequenced in a study of blood T cell repertoires in COVID-19. Libraries were prepared by immunoSEQ multiplex PCR; TCRdb keeps only in-frame clonotypes and omits some of them. The sample includes some 78,000 clones, approximately 90% seen only once; the top ten take 4.9%. Sequencing was carried out using peripheral blood. Source of these receptors: an elderly woman with active or convalescent COVID-19.

The rearrangement joins TRBV5-1 to TRBJ2-1; 9 bases are a match to TRBD2. The CDR3 loop spans 20 amino acids. Germline-derived CDR1 and CDR2 are SGHRS and YFSETQ. J was trimmed by 3 bases and V by 2 bases; bases with no gene match: 18. The CDR3 loop reads CASSFRGGGLSGRYYNEQFF. CDR3 nucleotide sequence: TGCGCCAGCAGCTTTAGGGGCGGGGGTTTAAGCGGGAGGTACTACAATGAGCAGTTCTTC. The full variable domain, rest sourced from reference TRBV5-1 and TRBJ2-1, is KAGVTQTPRYLIKTRGQQVTLSCSPISGHRSVSWYQQTPGQGLQFLFEYFSETQRNKGNFPGRFSGRQFSNSRSEMNVSTLELGDSALYLCASSFRGGGLSGRYYNEQFFGPGTRLTVL.

The rearrangement uses TRBV10-1 and TRBJ1-1; no clear D gene. The V end was cut by 3 bases, the J end by 5 bases, with 13 bases between. The germline gives CDR1 WNHNN, CDR2 SYGVQD (reference sequence). This CDR3 comprises 14 residues. CDR3 DNA sequence: TGCGCCAGCAGTGACAAGGAGGTGTGGACTGAAGCTTTCTTT. This translates into CASSDKEVWTEAFF.

This clone occurred a few times. The CDR3 DNA is TGTGCCATCAGTGAGTCGTCAGATCAGCCCCAGCATTTT. The encoded protein is CAISESSDQPQHF. This chain links TRBV10-3 with TRBJ1-5; D gene unclear. The V end was cut by 0 bases, the J end by 5 bases, with 5 bases between. Germline-derived CDR1 and CDR2 are ENHRY and SYGVKD. The CDR3 runs to 13 residues.

This clone was picked up one time. The genes are TRBV30 and TRBJ1-1; D is unresolved. The germline V gene has CDR1 GTSNPN and CDR2 SVGIG (reference sequence). Trimming left V 4 bases short and J 1 base short, with 10 bases between. The CDR3 has 13 residues. Here the CDR3 reads CAWTGQPNTEAFF. The CDR3, as DNA: TGTGCCTGGACTGGCCAACCGAACACTGAAGCTTTCTTT.

This chain joins TRBV7-2 and TRBJ2-3; 8 positions match TRBD2. J gave up 6 bases and V 5 bases, and 16 bases lay outside the gene matches. The CDR3 is made up of 17 amino acids. CDR1 and CDR2 (germline): SGHTA, FQGNSA. CDR3 sequence reads: CASSPLGTSLPSDTQYF. The CDR3, as DNA: TGTGCCAGCAGCCCCCTCGGGACTAGTCTGCCCAGTGATACGCAGTATTTT.

This chain connects TRBV7-9 to TRBJ2-1; 8 positions agree with TRBD2. The V gene end was trimmed by 5 bases and the J gene end by 7 bases; junction bases not matched to a gene: 13. In germline, CDR1 is SEHNR, CDR2 FQNEAQ (reference sequence). The CDR3 sequence is 16 residues long. For the CDR3, the DNA is TGTGCCAGCAGCCCGCCTTTGGTGGCGGGGGGAAATGAGCAGTTCTTC. It is translated as CASSPPLVAGGNEQFF.

This chain links TRBV5-1 with TRBJ2-2; D perhaps matches TRBD2 (5 bases). The germline V and J ends were trimmed by 6 bases and 7 bases, with 7 bases remaining between them. Germline values: CDR1 SGHRS, CDR2 YFSETQ. This CDR3 region has 11 residues. The CDR3 nucleotides read TGCGCCAGCAACGGACTCGGGGAGCTGTTTTTT. Protein: CASNGLGELFF. Full variable domain (outside the CDR3, taken from reference TRBV5-1 and TRBJ2-2): KAGVTQTPRYLIKTRGQQVTLSCSPISGHRSVSWYQQTPGQGLQFLFEYFSETQRNKGNFPGRFSGRQFSNSRSEMNVSTLELGDSALYLCASNGLGELFFGEGSRLTVL.

This chain uses TRBV5-1 with TRBJ1-2; D ambiguous. CDR3 length: 13 amino acids. CDR1 is SGHRS and CDR2 is YFSETQ in the germline V gene. With 0 bases removed from V and 4 bases from J, the gap between germline ends came to 7 bases. The DNA of the CDR3 is TGCGCCAGCAGCTTGGCGGGTTCCTATGGCTACACCTTC. Its protein is CASSLAGSYGYTF. Full variable domain (missing parts from reference TRBV5-1 and TRBJ1-2): KAGVTQTPRYLIKTRGQQVTLSCSPISGHRSVSWYQQTPGQGLQFLFEYFSETQRNKGNFPGRFSGRQFSNSRSEMNVSTLELGDSALYLCASSLAGSYGYTFGSGTRLTVV.

The V and J genes are TRBV7-9 and TRBJ2-7; 8 nucleotides agree with TRBD2. This CDR3 contains 14 residues. V gave up 1 base and J gave up 4 bases; unmatched junction bases: 3. Germline loops: CDR1 SEHNR, CDR2 FQNEAQ (reference sequence). The DNA for the CDR3 is TGTGCCAGCAGCTTAGTTGGCGGGAGGTACGAGCAGTACTTC. This codes for CASSLVGGRYEQYF.